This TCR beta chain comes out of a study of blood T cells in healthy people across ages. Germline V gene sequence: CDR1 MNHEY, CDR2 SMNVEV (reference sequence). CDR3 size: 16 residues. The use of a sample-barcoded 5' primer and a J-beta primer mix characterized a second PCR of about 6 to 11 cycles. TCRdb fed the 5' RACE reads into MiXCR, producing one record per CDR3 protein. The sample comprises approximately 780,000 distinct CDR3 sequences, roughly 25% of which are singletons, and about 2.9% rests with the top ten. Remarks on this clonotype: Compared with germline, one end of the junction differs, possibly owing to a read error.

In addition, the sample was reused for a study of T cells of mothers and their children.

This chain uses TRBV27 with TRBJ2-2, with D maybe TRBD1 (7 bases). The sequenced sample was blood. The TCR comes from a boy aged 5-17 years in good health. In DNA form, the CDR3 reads TGTGCCGGCAGCTATCTGACAGGGAAGGACACCGGGGGGCTGTTTTTT. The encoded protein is CAGSYLTGKDTGGLFF.